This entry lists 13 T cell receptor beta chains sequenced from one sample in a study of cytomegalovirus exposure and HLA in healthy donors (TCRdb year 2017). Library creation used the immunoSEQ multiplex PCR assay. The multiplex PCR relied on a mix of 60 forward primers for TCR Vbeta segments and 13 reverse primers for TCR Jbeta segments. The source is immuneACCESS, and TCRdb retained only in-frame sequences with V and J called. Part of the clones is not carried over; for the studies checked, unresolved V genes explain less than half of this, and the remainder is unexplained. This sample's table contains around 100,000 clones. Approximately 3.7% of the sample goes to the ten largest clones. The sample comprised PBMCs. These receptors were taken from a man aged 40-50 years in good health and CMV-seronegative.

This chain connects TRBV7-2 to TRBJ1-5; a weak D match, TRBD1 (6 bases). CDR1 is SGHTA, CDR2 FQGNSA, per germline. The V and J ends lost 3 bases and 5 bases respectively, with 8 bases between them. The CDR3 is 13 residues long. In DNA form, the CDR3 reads TGTGCCAGCAGCTTGAACAGGGATCAGCCCCAGCATTTT. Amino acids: CASSLNRDQPQHF.

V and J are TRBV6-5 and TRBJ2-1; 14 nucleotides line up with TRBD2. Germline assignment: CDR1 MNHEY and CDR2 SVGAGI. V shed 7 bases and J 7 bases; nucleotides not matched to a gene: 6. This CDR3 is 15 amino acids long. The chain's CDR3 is CASTEGTSGRNEQFF. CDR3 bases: TGTGCCAGCACCGAGGGGACTAGCGGGAGAAATGAGCAGTTCTTC.

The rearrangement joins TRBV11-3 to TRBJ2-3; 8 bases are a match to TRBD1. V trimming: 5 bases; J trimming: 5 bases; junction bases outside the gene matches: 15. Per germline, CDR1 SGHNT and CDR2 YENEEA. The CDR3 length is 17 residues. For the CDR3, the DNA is TGTGCCAGCAGCCCCGGGACTGGGCAGGGGGCCCAAGATACGCAGTATTTT. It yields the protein CASSPGTGQGAQDTQYF.

For the CDR3, the DNA is TGTGCCAGCAGCGAAACCGGGACTTCAGCTTTTGGCTACACCTTC. This translates into CASSETGTSAFGYTF. V is TRBV9 and J is TRBJ1-2; a possible D gene is TRBD1 (5 bases). V was cut by 3 bases and J by 7 bases, with 19 bases left in between. The CDR3 covers 15 residues. Looked up from germline, CDR1 is SGDLS and CDR2 is YYNGEE.

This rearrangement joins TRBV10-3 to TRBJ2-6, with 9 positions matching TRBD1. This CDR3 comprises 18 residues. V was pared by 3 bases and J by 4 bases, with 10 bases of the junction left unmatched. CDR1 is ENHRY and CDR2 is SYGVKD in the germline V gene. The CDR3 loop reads CAISETGGGIGGANVLTF. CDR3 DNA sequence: TGTGCCATCAGTGAAACAGGGGGCGGGATAGGCGGGGCCAACGTCCTGACTTTC.

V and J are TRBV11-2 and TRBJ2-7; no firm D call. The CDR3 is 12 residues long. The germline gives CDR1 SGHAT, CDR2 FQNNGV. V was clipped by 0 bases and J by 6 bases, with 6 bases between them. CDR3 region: CASSLDGREQYF. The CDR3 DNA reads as TGTGCCAGCAGCTTAGATGGGCGCGAGCAGTACTTC. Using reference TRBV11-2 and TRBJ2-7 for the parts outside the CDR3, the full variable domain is EAGVAQSPRYKIIEKRQSVAFWCNPISGHATLYWYQQILGQGPKLLIQFQNNGVVDDSQLPKDRFSAERLKGVDSTLKIQPAKLEDSAVYLCASSLDGREQYFGPGTRLTVT.

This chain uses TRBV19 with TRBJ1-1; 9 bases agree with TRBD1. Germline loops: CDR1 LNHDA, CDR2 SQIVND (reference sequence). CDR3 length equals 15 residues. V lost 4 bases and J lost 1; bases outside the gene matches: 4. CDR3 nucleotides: TGTGCCAGTAGTACCCCGGACAGGGGGAACACTGAAGCTTTCTTT. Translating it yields CASSTPDRGNTEAFF.

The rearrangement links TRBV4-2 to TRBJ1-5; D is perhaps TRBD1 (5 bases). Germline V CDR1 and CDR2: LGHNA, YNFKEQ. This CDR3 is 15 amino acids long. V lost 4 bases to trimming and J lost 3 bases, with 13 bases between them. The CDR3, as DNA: TGTGCCAGCAGCCCAGAGGGGCAGTACAATCAGCCCCAGCATTTT. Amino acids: CASSPEGQYNQPQHF.

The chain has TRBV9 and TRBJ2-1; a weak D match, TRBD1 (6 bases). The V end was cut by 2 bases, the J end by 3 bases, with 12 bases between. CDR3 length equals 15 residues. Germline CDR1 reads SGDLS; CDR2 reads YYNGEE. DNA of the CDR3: TGTGCCAGCAGCGTTAGACAGGAGAACTACAATGAGCAGTTCTTC. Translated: CASSVRQENYNEQFF.

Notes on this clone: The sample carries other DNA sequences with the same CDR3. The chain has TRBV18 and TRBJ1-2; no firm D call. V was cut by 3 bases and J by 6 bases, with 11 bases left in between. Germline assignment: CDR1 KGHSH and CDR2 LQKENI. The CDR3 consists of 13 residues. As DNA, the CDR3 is TGTGCCAGCTCACCCCGGAGGGAGGATGGCTACACCTTC. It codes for CASSPRREDGYTF.

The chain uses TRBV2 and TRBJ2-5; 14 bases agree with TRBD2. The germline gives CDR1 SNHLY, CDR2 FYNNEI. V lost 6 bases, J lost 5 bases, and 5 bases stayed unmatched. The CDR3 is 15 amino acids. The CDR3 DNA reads TGTGCCAGCAGGCGACTAGCGGGAGGGGGCGAGACCCAGTACTTC. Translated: CASRRLAGGGETQYF.

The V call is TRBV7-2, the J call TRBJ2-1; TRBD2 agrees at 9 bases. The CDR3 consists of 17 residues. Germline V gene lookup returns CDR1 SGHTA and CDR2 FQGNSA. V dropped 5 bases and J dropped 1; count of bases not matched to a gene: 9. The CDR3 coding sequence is TGTGCCAGCAGCCCCCGGGCGGGGGGGGGATCCTACAATGAGCAGTTCTTC. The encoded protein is CASSPRAGGGSYNEQFF.

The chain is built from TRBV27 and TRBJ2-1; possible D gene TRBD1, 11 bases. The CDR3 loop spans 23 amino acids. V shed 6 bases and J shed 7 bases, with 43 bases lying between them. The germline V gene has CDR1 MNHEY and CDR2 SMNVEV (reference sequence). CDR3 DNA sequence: TGTGCCAGCAGGCTACTCGGACAGGGGGCGGATCCTATTAGCGGGAGGTCGTTGAATGAGCAGTTCTTC. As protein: CASRLLGQGADPISGRSLNEQFF.